This TCR beta chain was sequenced during a study of blood T cell repertoires in COVID-19. Germline V gives CDR1 MNHEY, CDR2 SVGEGT. V lost 0 bases to trimming and J lost 2 bases; unmatched junction nucleotides: 4. This CDR3 spans 16 amino acids. In the authors' workflow: Nucleated cell number was recorded as an estimate derived from reference gene primer amplification. Clones were sequenced by immunoSEQ multiplex PCR, and TCRdb holds only the in-frame ones, with some missing. D and trimming were read from the DNA, whereas the V and J calls and clone size are those reported in that table. The top ten clones hold 3.4% of a sample with some 250,000 clones, roughly 80% of them seen once.

This receptor was taken from a woman aged 18-29 years with acute or convalescent COVID-19. The chain joins TRBV6-2 or TRBV6-3 to TRBJ2-5; 9 nucleotides align to TRBD2. Sequenced sample: peripheral blood. As DNA, the CDR3 is TGTGCCAGCAGTTACTCGTTGACTAGCGGTCAAGAGACCCAGTACTTC. Protein sequence: CASSYSLTSGQETQYF.